This T cell receptor beta chain was observed in a study of Graves' ophthalmopathy and Graves' hyperthyroidism. CDR3 length: 13 residues. V was trimmed by 4 bases and J by 3 bases, leaving 9 bases between them. Amplification from RNA transcripts yielded the TCR beta CDR3 regions. RT-PCR in the first round used HTBI primers; a second-round multiplex PCR followed. TCRdb redid the calling of the multiplex PCR reads with MiXCR, one entry per CDR3 protein. The sample has about 210,000 distinct CDR3 sequences; over 25% are singletons. This clonotype turned up a few times. The sample taken for sequencing was peripheral blood. The sequence came from a man aged 50 to 59 with Graves' ophthalmopathy. The chain uses TRBV12-3 or TRBV12-4 and TRBJ1-1; no definite D call. The CDR3 region has the DNA TGTGCCAGCAGTTCGGCAGACGACACTGAAGCTTTCTTT. Amino acid sequence: CASSSADDTEAFF.